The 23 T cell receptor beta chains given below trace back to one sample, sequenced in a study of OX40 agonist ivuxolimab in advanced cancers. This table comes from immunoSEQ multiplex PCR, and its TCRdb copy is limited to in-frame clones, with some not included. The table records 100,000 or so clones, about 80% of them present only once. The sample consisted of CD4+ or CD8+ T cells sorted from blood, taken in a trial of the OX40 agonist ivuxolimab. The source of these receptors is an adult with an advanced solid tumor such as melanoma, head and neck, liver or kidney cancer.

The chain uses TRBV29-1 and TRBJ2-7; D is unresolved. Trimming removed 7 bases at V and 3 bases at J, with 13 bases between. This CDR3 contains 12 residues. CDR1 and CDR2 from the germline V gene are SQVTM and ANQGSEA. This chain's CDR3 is CSAGRNFYEQYF. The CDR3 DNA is TGCAGCGCCGGACGGAACTTCTACGAGCAGTACTTC.

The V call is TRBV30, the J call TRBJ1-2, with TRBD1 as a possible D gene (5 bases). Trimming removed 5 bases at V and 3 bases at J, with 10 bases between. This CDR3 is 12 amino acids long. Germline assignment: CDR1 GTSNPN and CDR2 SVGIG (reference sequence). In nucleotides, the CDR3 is TGTGCCTGGGAAACAGGCCACTATGGCTACACCTTC. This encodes CAWETGHYGYTF.

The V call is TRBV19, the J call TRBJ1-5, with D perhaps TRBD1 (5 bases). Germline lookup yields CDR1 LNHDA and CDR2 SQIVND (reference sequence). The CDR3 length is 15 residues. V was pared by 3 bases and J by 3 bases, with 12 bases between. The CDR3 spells CASSMEGSFNQPQHF. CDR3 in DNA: TGTGCCAGTAGTATGGAGGGGTCCTTCAATCAGCCCCAGCATTTT.

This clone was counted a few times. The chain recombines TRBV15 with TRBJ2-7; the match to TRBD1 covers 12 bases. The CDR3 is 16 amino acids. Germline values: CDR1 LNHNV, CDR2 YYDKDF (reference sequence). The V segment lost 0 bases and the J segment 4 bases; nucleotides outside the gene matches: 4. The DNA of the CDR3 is TGTGCCACCAGCAGAGAGCCGGGACAGGGGGCTTACGAGCAGTACTTC. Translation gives CATSREPGQGAYEQYF.

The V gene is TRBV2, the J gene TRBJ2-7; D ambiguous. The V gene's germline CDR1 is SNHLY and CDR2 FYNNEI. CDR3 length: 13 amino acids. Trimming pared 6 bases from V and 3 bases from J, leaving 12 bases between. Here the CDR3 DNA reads TGTGCCAGCAGGGCGGACCTCATCTACGAGCAGTACTTC. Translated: CASRADLIYEQYF.

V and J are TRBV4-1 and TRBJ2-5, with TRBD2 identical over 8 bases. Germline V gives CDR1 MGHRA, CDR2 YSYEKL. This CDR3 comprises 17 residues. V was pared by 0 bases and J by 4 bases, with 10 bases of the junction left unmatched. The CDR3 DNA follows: TGCGCCAGCAGCCAAGATGGGTCCCTAGCGGGTGTAGAGACCCAGTACTTC. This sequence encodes CASSQDGSLAGVETQYF.

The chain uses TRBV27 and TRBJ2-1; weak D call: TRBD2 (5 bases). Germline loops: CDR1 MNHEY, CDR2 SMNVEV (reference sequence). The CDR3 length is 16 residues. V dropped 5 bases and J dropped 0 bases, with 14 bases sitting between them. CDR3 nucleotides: TGTGCCAGCAGTACCCCTACTAGGTTCTCCTACAATGAGCAGTTCTTC. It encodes CASSTPTRFSYNEQFF.

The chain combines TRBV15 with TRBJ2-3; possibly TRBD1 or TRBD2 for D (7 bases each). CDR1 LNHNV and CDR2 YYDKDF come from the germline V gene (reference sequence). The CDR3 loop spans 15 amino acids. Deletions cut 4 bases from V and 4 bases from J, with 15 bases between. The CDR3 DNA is TGTGCCACCAGCACCAGGGGGGGGAGAGCAGATACGCAGTATTTT. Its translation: CATSTRGGRADTQYF.

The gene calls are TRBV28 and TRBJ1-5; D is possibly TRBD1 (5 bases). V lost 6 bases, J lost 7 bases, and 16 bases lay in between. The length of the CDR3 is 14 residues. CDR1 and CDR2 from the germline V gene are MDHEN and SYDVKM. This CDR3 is CASRDVRDSQPQHF. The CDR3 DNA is TGTGCCAGCAGGGATGTCAGGGATAGCCAGCCCCAGCATTTT.

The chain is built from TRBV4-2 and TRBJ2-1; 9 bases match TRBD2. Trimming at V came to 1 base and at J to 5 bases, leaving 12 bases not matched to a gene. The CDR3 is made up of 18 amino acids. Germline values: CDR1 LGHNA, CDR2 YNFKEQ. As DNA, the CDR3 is TGTGCCAGCAGCCAAGCTCCCTGGGAAGCGGGGGGACACAATGAGCAGTTCTTC. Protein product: CASSQAPWEAGGHNEQFF.

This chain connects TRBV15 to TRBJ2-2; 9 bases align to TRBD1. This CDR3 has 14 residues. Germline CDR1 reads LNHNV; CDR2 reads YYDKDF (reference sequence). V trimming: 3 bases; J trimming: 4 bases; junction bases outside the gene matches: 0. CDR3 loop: CATSRGQGTGELFF. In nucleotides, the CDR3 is TGTGCCACCAGCAGGGGACAGGGCACCGGGGAGCTGTTTTTT.

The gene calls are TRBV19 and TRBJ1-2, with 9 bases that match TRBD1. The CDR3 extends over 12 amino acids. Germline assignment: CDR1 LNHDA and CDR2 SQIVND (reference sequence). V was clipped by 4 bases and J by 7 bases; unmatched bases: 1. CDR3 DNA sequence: TGTGCCAGTAGTAGGGACAGGGCTGGCTACACCTTC. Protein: CASSRDRAGYTF.

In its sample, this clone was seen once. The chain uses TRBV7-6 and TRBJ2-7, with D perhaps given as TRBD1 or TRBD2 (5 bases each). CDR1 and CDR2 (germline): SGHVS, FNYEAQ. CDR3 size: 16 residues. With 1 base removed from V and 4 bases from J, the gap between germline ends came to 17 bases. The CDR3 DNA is TGTGCCAGCAGCTTAGATTTGGGGCGGGTACCTTACGAGCAGTACTTC. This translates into CASSLDLGRVPYEQYF. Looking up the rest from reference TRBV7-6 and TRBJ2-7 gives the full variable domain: GAGVSQSPRYKVTKRGQDVALRCDPISGHVSLYWYRQALGQGPEFLTYFNYEAQQDKSGLPNDRFSAERPEGSISTLTIQRTEQRDSAMYRCASSLDLGRVPYEQYFGPGTRLTVT.

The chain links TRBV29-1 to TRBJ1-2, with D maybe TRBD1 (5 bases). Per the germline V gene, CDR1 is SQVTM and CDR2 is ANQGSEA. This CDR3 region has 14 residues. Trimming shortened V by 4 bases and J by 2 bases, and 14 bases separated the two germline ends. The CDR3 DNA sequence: TGCAGCGTTGTTGGGGACGCCACAAACTATGGCTACACCTTC. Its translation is CSVVGDATNYGYTF.

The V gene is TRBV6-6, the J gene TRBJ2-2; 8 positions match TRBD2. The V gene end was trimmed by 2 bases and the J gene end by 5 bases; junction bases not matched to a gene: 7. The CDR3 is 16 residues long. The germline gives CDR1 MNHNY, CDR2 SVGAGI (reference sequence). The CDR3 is CASSYEAGGKTGELFF. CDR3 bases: TGTGCCAGCAGTTACGAGGCGGGGGGCAAGACCGGGGAGCTGTTTTTT.

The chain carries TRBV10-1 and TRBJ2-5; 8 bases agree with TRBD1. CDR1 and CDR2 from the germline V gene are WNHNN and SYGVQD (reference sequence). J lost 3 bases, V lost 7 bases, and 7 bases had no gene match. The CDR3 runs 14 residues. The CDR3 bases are TGCGCCAGCAACGACAGGGGCCTGAAAGAGACCCAGTACTTC. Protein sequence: CASNDRGLKETQYF.

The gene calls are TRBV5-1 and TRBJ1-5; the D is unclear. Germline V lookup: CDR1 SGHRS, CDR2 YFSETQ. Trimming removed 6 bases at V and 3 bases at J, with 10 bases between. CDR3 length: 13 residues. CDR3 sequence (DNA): TGCGCCAGCAATGGCAGACACAATCAGCCCCAGCATTTT. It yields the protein CASNGRHNQPQHF.

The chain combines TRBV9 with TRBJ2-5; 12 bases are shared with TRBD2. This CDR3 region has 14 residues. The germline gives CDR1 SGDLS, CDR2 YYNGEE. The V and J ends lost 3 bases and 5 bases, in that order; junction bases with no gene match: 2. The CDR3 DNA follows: TGTGCCAGCAGCGCTAGCGGGGGGGCGGAGACCCAGTACTTC. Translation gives CASSASGGAETQYF.

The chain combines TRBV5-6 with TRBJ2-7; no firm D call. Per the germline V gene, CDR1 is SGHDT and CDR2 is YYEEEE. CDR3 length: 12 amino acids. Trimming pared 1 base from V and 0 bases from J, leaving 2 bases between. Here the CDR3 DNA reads TGTGCCAGCAGCTTGAACTCCTACGAGCAGTACTTC. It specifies CASSLNSYEQYF.

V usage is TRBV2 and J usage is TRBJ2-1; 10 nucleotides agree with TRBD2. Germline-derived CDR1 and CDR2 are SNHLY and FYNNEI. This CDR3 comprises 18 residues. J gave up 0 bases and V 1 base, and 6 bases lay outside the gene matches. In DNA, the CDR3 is TGTGCCAGCAGTGAAGGACTAGCGGGCCCGAGCTCCTACAATGAGCAGTTCTTC. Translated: CASSEGLAGPSSYNEQFF. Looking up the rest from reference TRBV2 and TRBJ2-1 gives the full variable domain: EPEVTQTPSHQVTQMGQEVILRCVPISNHLYFYWYRQILGQKVEFLVSFYNNEISEKSEIFDDQFSVERPDGSNFTLKIRSTKLEDSAMYFCASSEGLAGPSSYNEQFFGPGTRLTVL.

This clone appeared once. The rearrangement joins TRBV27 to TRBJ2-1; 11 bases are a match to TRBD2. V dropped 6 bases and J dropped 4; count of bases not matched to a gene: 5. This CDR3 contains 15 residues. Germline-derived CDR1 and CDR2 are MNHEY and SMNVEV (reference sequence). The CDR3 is CASSPGLAAYNEQFF. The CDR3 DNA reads TGTGCCAGCAGCCCGGGACTAGCGGCGTACAATGAGCAGTTCTTC.

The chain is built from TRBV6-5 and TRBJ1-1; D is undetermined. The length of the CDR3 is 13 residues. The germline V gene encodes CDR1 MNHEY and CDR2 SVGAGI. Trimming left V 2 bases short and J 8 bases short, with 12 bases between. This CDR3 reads CASSYEISGEAFF. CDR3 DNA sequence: TGTGCCAGCAGTTACGAAATTTCGGGGGAAGCTTTCTTT.

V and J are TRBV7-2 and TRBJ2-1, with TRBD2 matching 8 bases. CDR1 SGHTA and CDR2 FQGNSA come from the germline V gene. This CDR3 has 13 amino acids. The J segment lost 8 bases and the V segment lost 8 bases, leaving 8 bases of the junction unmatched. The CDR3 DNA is TGTGCCAGCGGCATTAGCGGGGCATATGAGCAGTTCTTC. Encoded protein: CASGISGAYEQFF.